The sequence of this T cell receptor (beta chain) was determined in a study of T cells after posttransplantation cyclophosphamide. Study results and limitations: Later blood repertoires were often dominated by clones from the donor CD8+ memory compartment. After PTCy, TRB diversity resembled that of CNI/methotrexate controls. TRB overlap between skin or GI tissue T cells and blood was limited.

Profiling relied on immunoSEQ multiplex PCR, and the TCRdb table lists in-frame clones only, not all of them. This sample shows 5,800 or so clones and no singletons; about a quarter rests with the ten largest. Treatment was busulfan-fludarabine conditioning, a marrow graft, and cyclophosphamide on days +3 and +4. CDR3 length equals 17 residues. Germline loops: CDR1 SGHVS, CDR2 FQNEAQ. Details on this clone: Antigen specificity is unknown. Its ends do not fully match the called genes, so a read error is possible.

The sequence derives from a male patient between 60 and 69 years old who received an allogeneic stem cell transplant from a related donor, was CMV-positive, and had no GVHD. Some T cells may be the graft donor's. V is TRBV7-8 and J is TRBJ2-7; 11 bases fit TRBD2. Sequences were derived from PBMCs, sampled after allogeneic stem cell transplant with posttransplant cyclophosphamide. CDR3 residues: CASGLFSGGVGSYEQYF. DNA of the CDR3: TGTGCCAGCGGCTTATTTAGCGGGGGGGTAGGCTCCTACGAGCAGTACTTC.